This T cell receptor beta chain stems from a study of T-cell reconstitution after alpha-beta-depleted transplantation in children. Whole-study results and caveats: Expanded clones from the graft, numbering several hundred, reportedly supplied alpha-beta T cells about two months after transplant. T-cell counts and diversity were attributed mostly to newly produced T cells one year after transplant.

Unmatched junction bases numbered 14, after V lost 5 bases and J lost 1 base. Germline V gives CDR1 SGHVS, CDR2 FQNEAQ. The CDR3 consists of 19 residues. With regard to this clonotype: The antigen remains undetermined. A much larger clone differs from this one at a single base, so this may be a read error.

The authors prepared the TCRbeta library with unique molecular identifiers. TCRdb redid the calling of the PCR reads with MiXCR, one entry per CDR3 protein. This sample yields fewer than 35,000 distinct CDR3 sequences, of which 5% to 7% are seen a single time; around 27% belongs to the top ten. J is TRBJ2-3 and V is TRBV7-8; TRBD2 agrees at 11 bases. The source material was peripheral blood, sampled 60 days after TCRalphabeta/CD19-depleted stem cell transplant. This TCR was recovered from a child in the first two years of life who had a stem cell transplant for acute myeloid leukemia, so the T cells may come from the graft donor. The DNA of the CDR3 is TGTGCCAGCAGCCACTCCGGGACTAGCGGCAGGAGAGGCACAGATACGCAGTATTTT. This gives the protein CASSHSGTSGRRGTDTQYF.